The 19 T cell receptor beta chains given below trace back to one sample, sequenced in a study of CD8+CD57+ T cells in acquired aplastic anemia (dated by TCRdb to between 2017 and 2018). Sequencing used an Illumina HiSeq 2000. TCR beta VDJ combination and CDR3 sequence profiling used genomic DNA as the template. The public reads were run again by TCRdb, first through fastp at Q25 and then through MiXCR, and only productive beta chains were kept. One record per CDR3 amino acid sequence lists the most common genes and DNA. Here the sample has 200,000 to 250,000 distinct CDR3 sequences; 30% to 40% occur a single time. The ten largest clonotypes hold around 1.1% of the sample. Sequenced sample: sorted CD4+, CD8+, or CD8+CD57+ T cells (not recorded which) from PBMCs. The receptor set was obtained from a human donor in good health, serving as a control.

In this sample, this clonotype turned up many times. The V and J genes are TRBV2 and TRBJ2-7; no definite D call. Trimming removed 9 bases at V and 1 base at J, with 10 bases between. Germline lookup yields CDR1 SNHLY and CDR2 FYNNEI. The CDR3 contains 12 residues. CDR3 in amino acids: CARKSNSYEQYF. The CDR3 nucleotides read TGTGCCAGAAAGTCGAATTCCTACGAGCAGTACTTC.

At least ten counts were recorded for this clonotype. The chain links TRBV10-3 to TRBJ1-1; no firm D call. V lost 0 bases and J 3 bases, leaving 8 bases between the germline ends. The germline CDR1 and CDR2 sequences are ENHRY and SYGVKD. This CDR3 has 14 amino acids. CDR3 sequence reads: CAISESGRDTEAFF. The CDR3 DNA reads TGTGCCATCAGTGAGTCAGGGCGGGACACTGAAGCTTTCTTT.

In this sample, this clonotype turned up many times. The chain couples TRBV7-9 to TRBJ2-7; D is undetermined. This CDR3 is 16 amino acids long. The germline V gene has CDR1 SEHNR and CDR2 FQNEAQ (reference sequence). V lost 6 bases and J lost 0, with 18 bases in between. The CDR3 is CASSSKVPPSSYEQYF. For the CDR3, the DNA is TGTGCCAGCAGTTCGAAAGTTCCCCCCAGCTCCTACGAGCAGTACTTC.

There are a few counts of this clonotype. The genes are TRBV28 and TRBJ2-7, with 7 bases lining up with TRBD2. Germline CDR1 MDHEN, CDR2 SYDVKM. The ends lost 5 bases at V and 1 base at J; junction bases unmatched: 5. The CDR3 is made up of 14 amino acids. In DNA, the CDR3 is TGTGCCAGCAGTGCCCTAGCGGAGTCCTACGAGCAGTACTTC. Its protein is CASSALAESYEQYF.

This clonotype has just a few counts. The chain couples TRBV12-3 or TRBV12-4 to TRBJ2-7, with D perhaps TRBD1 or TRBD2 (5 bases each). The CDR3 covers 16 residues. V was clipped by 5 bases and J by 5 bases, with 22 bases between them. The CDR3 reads CASSPLGWGRGDEQYF. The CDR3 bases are TGTGCCAGCAGTCCCTTAGGTTGGGGGAGAGGCGACGAGCAGTACTTC.

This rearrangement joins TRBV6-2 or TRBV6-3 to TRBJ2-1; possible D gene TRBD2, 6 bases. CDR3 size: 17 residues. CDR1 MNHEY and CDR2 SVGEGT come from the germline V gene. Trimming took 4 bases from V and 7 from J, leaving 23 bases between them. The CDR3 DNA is TGTGCCAGCAGTTCCGAGAAGGGTCTACTAGCAGCTAATGAGCAGTTCTTC. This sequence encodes CASSSEKGLLAANEQFF.

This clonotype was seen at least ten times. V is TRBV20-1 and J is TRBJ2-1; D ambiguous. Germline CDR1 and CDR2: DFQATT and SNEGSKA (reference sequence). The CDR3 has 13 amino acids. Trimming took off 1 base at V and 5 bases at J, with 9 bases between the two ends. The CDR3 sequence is CSARGLSNNEQFF. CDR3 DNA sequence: TGCAGTGCTAGAGGGTTGTCCAACAATGAGCAGTTCTTC.

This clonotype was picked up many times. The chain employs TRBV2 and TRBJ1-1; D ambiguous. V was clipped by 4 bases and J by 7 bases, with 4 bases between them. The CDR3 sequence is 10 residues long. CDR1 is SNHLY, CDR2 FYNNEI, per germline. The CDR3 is CASSVVEAFF. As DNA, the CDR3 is TGTGCCAGCAGTGTAGTTGAAGCTTTCTTT.

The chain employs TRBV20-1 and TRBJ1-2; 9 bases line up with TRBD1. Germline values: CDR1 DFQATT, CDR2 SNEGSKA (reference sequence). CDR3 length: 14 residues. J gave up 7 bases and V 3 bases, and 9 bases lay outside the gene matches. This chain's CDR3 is CSASLAKQGAGYTF. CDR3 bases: TGCAGTGCTAGTTTGGCGAAACAGGGGGCTGGCTACACCTTC.

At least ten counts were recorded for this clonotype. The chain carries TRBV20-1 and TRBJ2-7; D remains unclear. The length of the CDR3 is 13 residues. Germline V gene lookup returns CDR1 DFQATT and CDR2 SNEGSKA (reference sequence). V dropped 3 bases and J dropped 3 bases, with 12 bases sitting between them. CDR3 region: CSARYENFYEQYF. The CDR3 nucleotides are TGCAGTGCTAGGTATGAAAATTTCTACGAGCAGTACTTC.

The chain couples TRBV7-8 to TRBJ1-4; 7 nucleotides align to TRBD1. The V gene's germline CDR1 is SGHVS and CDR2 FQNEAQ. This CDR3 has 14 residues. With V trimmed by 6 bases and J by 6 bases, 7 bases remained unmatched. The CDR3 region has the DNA TGTGCCAGCAGTTCGACAGGGTTCGATGAAAAACTGTTTTTT. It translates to CASSSTGFDEKLFF. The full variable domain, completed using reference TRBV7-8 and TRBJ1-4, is GAGVSQSPRYKVAKRGQDVALRCDPISGHVSLFWYQQALGQGPEFLTYFQNEAQLDKSGLPSDRFFAERPEGSVSTLKIQRTQQEDSAVYLCASSSTGFDEKLFFGSGTQLSVL.

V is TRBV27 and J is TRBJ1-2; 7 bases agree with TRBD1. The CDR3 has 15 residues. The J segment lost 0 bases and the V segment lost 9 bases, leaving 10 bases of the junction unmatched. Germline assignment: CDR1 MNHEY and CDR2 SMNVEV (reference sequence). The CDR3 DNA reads TGTGCCAGTACTAGGGACAGCCGAACTAACTATGGCTACACCTTC. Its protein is CASTRDSRTNYGYTF.

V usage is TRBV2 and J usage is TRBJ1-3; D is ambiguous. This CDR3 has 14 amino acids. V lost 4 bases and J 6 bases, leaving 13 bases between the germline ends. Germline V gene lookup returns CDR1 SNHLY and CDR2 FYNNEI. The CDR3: CASSVRLSENTIYF. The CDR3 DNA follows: TGTGCCAGCAGTGTACGGTTGTCCGAAAACACCATATATTTT.

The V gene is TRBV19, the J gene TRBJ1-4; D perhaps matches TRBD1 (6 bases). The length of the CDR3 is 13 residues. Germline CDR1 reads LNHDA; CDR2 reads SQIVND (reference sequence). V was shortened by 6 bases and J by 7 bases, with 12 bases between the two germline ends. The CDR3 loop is CASSSGALEKLFF. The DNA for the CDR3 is TGTGCCAGTAGCTCGGGGGCACTTGAAAAACTGTTTTTT. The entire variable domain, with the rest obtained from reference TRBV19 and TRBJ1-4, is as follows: DGGITQSPKYLFRKEGQNVTLSCEQNLNHDAMYWYRQDPGQGLRLIYYSQIVNDFQKGDIAEGYSVSREKKESFPLTVTSAQKNPTAFYLCASSSGALEKLFFGSGTQLSVL.

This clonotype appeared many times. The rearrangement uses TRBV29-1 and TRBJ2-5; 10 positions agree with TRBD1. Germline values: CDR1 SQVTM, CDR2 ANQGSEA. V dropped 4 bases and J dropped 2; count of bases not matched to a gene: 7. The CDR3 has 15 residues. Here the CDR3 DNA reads TGCAGCGTTGTTTATGTGGGACAGGGGCAAGAGACCCAGTACTTC. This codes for CSVVYVGQGQETQYF.

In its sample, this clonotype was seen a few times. CDR3 residues: CASRQVWVGTGELFF. The CDR3 DNA sequence: TGTGCCAGTAGGCAGGTCTGGGTGGGCACCGGGGAGCTGTTTTTT. The rearrangement links TRBV19 to TRBJ2-2; no reliable D call. From germline, CDR1 is LNHDA and CDR2 SQIVND (reference sequence). The CDR3 loop spans 15 amino acids. Deletions cut 6 bases from V and 4 bases from J, with 15 bases between.

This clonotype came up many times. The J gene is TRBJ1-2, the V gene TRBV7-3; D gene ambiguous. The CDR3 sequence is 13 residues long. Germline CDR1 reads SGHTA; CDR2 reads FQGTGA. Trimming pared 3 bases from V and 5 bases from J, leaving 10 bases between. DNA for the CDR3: TGTGCCAGCAGCTTCCCCGGAGAGTATGGCTACACCTTC. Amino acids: CASSFPGEYGYTF.

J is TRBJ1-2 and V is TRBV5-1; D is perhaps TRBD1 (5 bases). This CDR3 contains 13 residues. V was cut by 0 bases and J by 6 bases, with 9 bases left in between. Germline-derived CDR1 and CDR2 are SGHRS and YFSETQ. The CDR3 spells CASSLGGEHGYTF. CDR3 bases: TGCGCCAGCAGCTTGGGGGGGGAACATGGCTACACCTTC.

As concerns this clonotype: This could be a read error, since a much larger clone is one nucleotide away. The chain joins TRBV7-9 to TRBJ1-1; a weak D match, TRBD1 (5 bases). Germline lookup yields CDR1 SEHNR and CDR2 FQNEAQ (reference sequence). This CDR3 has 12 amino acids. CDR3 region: CASGFAQGEAFF. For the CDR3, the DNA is TGTGCCAGCGGCTTCGCTCAGGGTGAAGCTTTCTTT.